These 18 T cell receptor beta chains share one sample of origin, sequenced in a study of immune reconstitution after stem cell transplant in scleroderma. TCRdb processed the RT-PCR reads anew with MiXCR; each CDR3 protein has one entry. The sample yields around 5,600 distinct CDR3 sequences, less than 10% seen once. This sample was gathered before or after autologous hematopoietic stem cell transplantation (not recorded which). Receptors were obtained from a male donor with systemic sclerosis.

With regard to this clonotype: A much larger clone sits a single nucleotide away, making a read error possible. This chain links TRBV28 with TRBJ2-3; the match to TRBD2 covers 8 bases. CDR1 and CDR2 from the germline V gene are MDHEN and SYDVKM. The CDR3 extends over 17 amino acids. CDR3 DNA sequence: TGTGCCGGCAGTTTACGGCGACTAGCGTCTAGCACAGATACGCAGTATTTT. It translates to CAGSLRRLASSTDTQYF.

This sequence joins TRBV7-8 and TRBJ1-1; D is undetermined. Germline CDR1 and CDR2: SGHVS and FQNEAQ. V was clipped by 5 bases and J by 3 bases, with 7 bases between them. CDR3 size: 12 residues. The CDR3 loop reads CASSLPHTEAFF. The CDR3 nucleotides read TGTGCCAGCAGCCTCCCCCACACTGAAGCTTTCTTT. The entire variable domain, with the rest obtained from reference TRBV7-8 and TRBJ1-1, is as follows: GAGVSQSPRYKVAKRGQDVALRCDPISGHVSLFWYQQALGQGPEFLTYFQNEAQLDKSGLPSDRFFAERPEGSVSTLKIQRTQQEDSAVYLCASSLPHTEAFFGQGTRLTVV.

This clonotype was observed a handful of times. The rearrangement joins TRBV7-2 to TRBJ2-5; D ambiguous. The CDR3 has 13 residues. CDR1 SGHTA and CDR2 FQGNSA come from the germline V gene. V was pared by 1 base and J by 5 bases, with 8 bases between. The CDR3 sequence: CASSLGQWETQYF. The CDR3, as DNA: TGTGCCAGCAGCTTAGGGCAGTGGGAGACCCAGTACTTC.

This clonotype is labeled medium-sized. V usage is TRBV20-1 and J usage is TRBJ1-1; the D gene is possibly TRBD1 (5 bases). V was clipped by 0 bases and J by 7 bases, with 12 bases between them. CDR3 length: 13 residues. In germline, CDR1 is DFQATT, CDR2 SNEGSKA (reference sequence). CDR3 region: CSAREMGDSEAFF. In nucleotides, the CDR3 is TGCAGTGCTAGAGAGATGGGCGACAGTGAAGCTTTCTTT.

This clonotype is large by share. The chain couples TRBV6-2 or TRBV6-3 to TRBJ2-1; 10 bases are shared with TRBD2. J lost 5 bases, V lost 5 bases, and 12 bases had no gene match. Germline V gene lookup returns CDR1 MNHEY and CDR2 SVGEGT. This CDR3 comprises 17 residues. CDR3 coding DNA: TGTGCCAGCAGTGGATTGTCGGGGCTAGCGGGGGACAATGAGCAGTTCTTC. Translated, it gives CASSGLSGLAGDNEQFF.

This clonotype has more than one count but fewer than ten. The chain employs TRBV15 and TRBJ1-4; 10 positions match TRBD1. CDR3 length: 14 amino acids. The junction had 2 bases not matched to a gene; V was cut back by 3 bases and J by 7 bases. The germline V gene has CDR1 LNHNV and CDR2 YYDKDF (reference sequence). The DNA for the CDR3 is TGTGCCACCAGCAGGGACAGGGGGGCTGAAAAACTGTTTTTT. As protein: CATSRDRGAEKLFF.

V usage is TRBV6-6 and J usage is TRBJ2-1; 8 bases fit TRBD2. The germline CDR1 and CDR2 sequences are MNHNY and SVGAGI (reference sequence). The V segment lost 0 bases and the J segment 8 bases; nucleotides outside the gene matches: 9. The CDR3 is 16 residues long. CDR3 nucleotide sequence: TGTGCCAGCAGTTACTCGAGCAGCGGGAGTTTCGATGAGCAGTTCTTC. Encoded protein: CASSYSSSGSFDEQFF.

This clonotype was recorded a few times. This sequence joins TRBV7-3 and TRBJ2-1, with 10 bases fitting TRBD2. Germline V CDR1 and CDR2: SGHTA, FQGTGA. The CDR3 length is 15 residues. With V trimmed by 6 bases and J by 2 bases, 4 bases remained unmatched. CDR3: CASSPSGGPYNEQFF. CDR3 DNA sequence: TGTGCCAGCAGTCCTAGCGGGGGTCCCTACAATGAGCAGTTCTTC.

Judged by abundance, this clonotype is large. The V call is TRBV15, the J call TRBJ1-1; D not resolved. The germline V and J ends were trimmed by 6 bases and 1 base, with 9 bases remaining between them. The CDR3 runs to 13 residues. The germline V gene encodes CDR1 LNHNV and CDR2 YYDKDF (reference sequence). This CDR3 reads CATSSTTNTEAFF. For the CDR3, the DNA is TGTGCCACCAGTTCAACTACGAACACTGAAGCTTTCTTT.

As DNA, the CDR3 is TGCAGCGTCGGGACCGTGTGGGAGCTGTTTTTT. Translation gives CSVGTVWELFF. The chain carries TRBV29-1 and TRBJ2-2; the D gene could be TRBD1 or TRBD2 (5 bases each). V gave up 6 bases and J gave up 9 bases, with 11 bases separating them. CDR3 length: 11 residues. Germline CDR1 SQVTM, CDR2 ANQGSEA.

This chain connects TRBV27 to TRBJ2-3; D is unclear. This CDR3 is 11 amino acids long. In germline, CDR1 is MNHEY, CDR2 SMNVEV (reference sequence). V was shortened by 6 bases and J by 10 bases, with 11 bases between the two germline ends. The DNA for the CDR3 is TGTGCCAGCAGCCAAGGTCCAGCGCAGTATTTT. It is translated as CASSQGPAQYF.

The J gene is TRBJ1-1, the V gene TRBV10-3, with TRBD1 matching over 10 bases. Germline CDR1 ENHRY, CDR2 SYGVKD. The CDR3 has 14 residues. After removal of 10 bases from V and 1 base from J, the junction contained 6 bases not matched to a gene. Written as DNA, the CDR3 is TGTGCCACCGGGACAGGGGTTGGGAACACTGAAGCTTTCTTT. Translation: CATGTGVGNTEAFF.

This clonotype was detected only a few times. Compared with germline, one end of the junction differs, possibly owing to a read error. V usage is TRBV5-1 and J usage is TRBJ2-7; unclear D gene. The CDR3 contains 14 residues. Germline lookup yields CDR1 SGHRS and CDR2 YFSETQ. This CDR3 reads CASSPAADSDEQYF. CDR3 coding DNA: TGCGCCAGCAGCCCCGCGGCCGACTCCGACGAGCAGTACTTC.

A few counts support this clonotype. This rearrangement joins TRBV6-2 or TRBV6-3 to TRBJ2-6; no reliable D call. Germline CDR1 is MNHEY and CDR2 is SVGEGT. This CDR3 contains 14 residues. Trimming removed 5 bases from V and 0 bases from J, with 5 bases in between. DNA for the CDR3: TGTGCCAGCAGTCCTACCTCTGGGGCCAACGTCCTGACTTTC. It translates to CASSPTSGANVLTF.

Judged by abundance, this clonotype is medium-sized. V is TRBV5-6 and J is TRBJ2-5; 7 bases are a match to TRBD1. The germline CDR1 and CDR2 sequences are SGHDT and YYEEEE. Trimming cost V 2 bases and J 3 bases; bases outside gene matches: 1. The CDR3 is 13 amino acids. The CDR3 spells CASSFGTEETQYF. CDR3 bases: TGTGCCAGCAGCTTTGGGACAGAAGAGACCCAGTACTTC.

This clonotype was recorded a few times. The chain has TRBV20-1 and TRBJ1-2, with 8 bases fitting TRBD1. The germline V gene encodes CDR1 DFQATT and CDR2 SNEGSKA (reference sequence). CDR3 length equals 15 residues. V dropped 1 base and J dropped 7; count of bases not matched to a gene: 11. CDR3 sequence reads: CSARAISGGKGGYTF. In DNA, the CDR3 is TGCAGTGCTAGAGCAATTTCAGGGGGCAAGGGTGGCTACACCTTC.

By proportion, this clonotype is medium-sized. The chain's CDR3 is CSVEGVNTEAFF. The CDR3 DNA is TGCAGCGTTGAAGGGGTCAACACTGAAGCTTTCTTT. The chain is built from TRBV29-1 and TRBJ1-1; D gene uncertain. The CDR3 length is 12 residues. Between the trimmed V and J ends, which lost 1 base and 2 bases, there was a span of 5 bases. CDR1 and CDR2 (germline): SQVTM, ANQGSEA.

On this clonotype: Possible read error: a much larger clone is one base away. The V gene is TRBV4-1, the J gene TRBJ2-3; TRBD1 might be the D (5 bases). Germline V gene data show CDR1 as MGHRA and CDR2 as YSYEKL. The CDR3 extends over 15 amino acids. Here the CDR3 reads CTSSQEGDSADTQYF. Here the CDR3 DNA reads TGCACCAGCAGCCAAGAAGGCGACAGTGCAGATACGCAGTATTTT.